One T cell receptor beta chain is described in this entry. Antigen: not known. The sample belongs to a study of blood T cells in healthy people across ages. Study-level points and caveats: Measured against age, TCR beta diversity per million T cells decreased in a roughly linear manner. A greater number of naive CD4+ cells and higher diversity distinguished long-lived donors from aged donors.

It was with a sample-barcoded 5' primer and a J-beta primer mix that a second PCR of roughly 6 to 11 cycles was run. TCRdb re-called the 5' RACE reads with MiXCR, one entry per CDR3 protein. The repertoire holds 800,000 to 950,000 distinct CDR3 sequences, 48% seen once, with 10% to 15% in the top ten. This TCR derives from a man aged 25 to 40 in good health. Sequencing was performed on blood.

The CDR3 protein is CAISESGGGANQPQHF. CDR3 DNA sequence: TGTGCCATCAGTGAGTCTGGGGGAGGGGCGAATCAGCCCCAGCATTTT. The J gene is TRBJ1-5, the V gene TRBV10-3, with a tentative D call TRBD1 (5 bases). V lost 0 bases and J lost 4, with 13 bases in between. CDR1 and CDR2 from the germline V gene are ENHRY and SYGVKD. This CDR3 is 16 amino acids long.